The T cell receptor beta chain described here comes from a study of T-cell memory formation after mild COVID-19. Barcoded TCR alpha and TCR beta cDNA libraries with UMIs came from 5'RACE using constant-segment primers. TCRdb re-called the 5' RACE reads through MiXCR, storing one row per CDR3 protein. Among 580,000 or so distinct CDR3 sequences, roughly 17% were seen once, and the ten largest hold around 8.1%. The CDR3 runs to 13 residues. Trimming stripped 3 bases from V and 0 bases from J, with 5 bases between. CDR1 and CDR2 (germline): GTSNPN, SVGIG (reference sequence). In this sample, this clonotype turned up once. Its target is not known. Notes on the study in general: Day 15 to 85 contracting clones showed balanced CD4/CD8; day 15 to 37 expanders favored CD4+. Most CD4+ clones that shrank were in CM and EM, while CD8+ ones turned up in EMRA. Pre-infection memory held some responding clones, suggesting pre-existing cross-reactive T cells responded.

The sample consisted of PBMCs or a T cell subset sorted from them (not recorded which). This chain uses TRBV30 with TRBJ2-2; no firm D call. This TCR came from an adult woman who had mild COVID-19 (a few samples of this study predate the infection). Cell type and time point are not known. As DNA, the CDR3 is TGTGCCTGGAGGGGAACGAACACCGGGGAGCTGTTTTTT. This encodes CAWRGTNTGELFF. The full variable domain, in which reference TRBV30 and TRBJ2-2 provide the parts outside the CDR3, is SQTIHQWPATLVQPVGSPLSLECTVEGTSNPNLYWYRQAAGRGLQLLFYSVGIGQISSEVPQNLSASRPQDRQFILSSKKLLLSDSGFYLCAWRGTNTGELFFGEGSRLTVL.